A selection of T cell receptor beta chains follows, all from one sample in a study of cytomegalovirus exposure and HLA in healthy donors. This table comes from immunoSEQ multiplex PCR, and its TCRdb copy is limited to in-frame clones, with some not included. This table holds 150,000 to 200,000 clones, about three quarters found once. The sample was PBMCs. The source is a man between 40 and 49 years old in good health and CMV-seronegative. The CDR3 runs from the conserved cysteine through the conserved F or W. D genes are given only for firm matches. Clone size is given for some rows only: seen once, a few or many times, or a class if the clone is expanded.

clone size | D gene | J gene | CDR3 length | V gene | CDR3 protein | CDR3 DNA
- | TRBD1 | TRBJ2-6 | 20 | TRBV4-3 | CASSQGRTGIIPSGANVLTF | TGCGCCAGCAGCCAAGGACGGACAGGGATAATACCCTCTGGGGCCAACGTCCTGACTTTC
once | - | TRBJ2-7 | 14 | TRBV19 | CASSIPAGDGEQYF | TGTGCCAGTAGTATACCAGCGGGTGATGGGGAGCAGTACTTC
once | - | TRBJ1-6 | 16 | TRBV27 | CASSFIRGQYNSPLHF | TGTGCCAGCAGTTTTATACGGGGTCAATATAATTCACCCCTCCACTTT
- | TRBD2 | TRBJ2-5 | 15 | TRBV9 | CASSVAGAGGETQYF | TGTGCCAGCAGCGTAGCTGGGGCGGGGGGGGAGACCCAGTACTTC
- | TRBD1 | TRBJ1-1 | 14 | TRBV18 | CASSPQPGGTEAFF | TGTGCCAGCTCACCCCAACCAGGGGGCACTGAAGCTTTCTTT
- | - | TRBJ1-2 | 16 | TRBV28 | CASSFRGLREDYGYTF | TGTGCCAGCAGTTTTAGAGGCCTAAGGGAGGACTATGGCTACACCTTC
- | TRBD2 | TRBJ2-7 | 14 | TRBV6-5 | CASSWTSGTREQYF | TGTGCCAGCAGTTGGACTAGCGGGACTAGGGAGCAGTACTTC
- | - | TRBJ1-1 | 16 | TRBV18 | CASSPPRGSQNTEAFF | TGTGCCAGCTCACCACCCCGGGGATCTCAGAACACTGAAGCTTTCTTT
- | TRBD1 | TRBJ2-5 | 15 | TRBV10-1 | CASSVGTGGLETQYF | TGCGCCAGCAGTGTCGGGACAGGGGGCTTAGAGACCCAGTACTTC
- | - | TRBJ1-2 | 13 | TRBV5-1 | CASSLWGDYGYTF | TGCGCCAGCAGCTTGTGGGGGGACTATGGCTACACCTTC
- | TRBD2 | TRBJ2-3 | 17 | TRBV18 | CASSPGGPVLGADTQYF | TGTGCCAGCTCCCCGGGAGGGCCCGTCTTAGGCGCAGATACGCAGTATTTT
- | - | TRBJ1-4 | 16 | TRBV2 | CASSPAGLTKSGKLFF | TGTGCCAGCAGTCCCGCAGGGTTAACCAAGAGTGGAAAACTGTTTTTT
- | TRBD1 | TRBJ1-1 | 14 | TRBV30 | CAGRRDSVLHEAFF | TGTGCCGGACGCCGGGACAGCGTTTTACATGAAGCTTTCTTT
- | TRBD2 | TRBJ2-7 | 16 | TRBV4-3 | CASSRAAGGPGYEQYF | TGCGCCAGCAGCCGAGCGGCGGGGGGGCCCGGCTACGAGCAGTACTTC
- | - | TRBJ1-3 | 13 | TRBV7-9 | CASSPAAGNTIYF | TGTGCCAGCAGCCCAGCGGCTGGAAACACCATATATTTT
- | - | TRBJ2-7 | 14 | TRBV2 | CASRKQVSSYEQYF | TGTGCCAGCAGGAAACAGGTTAGCTCCTACGAGCAGTACTTC
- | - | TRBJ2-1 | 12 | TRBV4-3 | CASSQGDNEQFF | TGCGCCAGCAGCCAAGGCGATAATGAGCAGTTCTTC
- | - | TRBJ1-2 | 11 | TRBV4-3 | CATRGNYGYTF | TGCGCCACCAGGGGCAACTATGGCTACACCTTC
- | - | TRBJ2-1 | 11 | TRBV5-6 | CASSLDRKQFF | TGTGCCAGCAGCCTTGACAGAAAGCAGTTCTTC
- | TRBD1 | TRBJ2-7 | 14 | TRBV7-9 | CASSSRDSPYEQYF | TGTGCCAGCAGCAGTCGGGACAGCCCCTACGAGCAGTACTTC
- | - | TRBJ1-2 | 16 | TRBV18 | CASSYGTPDANYGYTF | TGTGCCAGCTCATACGGGACACCGGACGCAAACTATGGCTACACCTTC
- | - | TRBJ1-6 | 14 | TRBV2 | CASRADRSNSPLHF | TGTGCCAGCAGAGCCGACAGGTCCAATTCACCCCTCCACTTT
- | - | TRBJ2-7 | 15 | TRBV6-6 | CASSYQTGRSYEQYF | TGTGCCAGCAGTTACCAAACAGGCCGCTCCTACGAGCAGTACTTC
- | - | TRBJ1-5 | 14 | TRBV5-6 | CASSSSETYQPQHF | TGTGCCAGCAGCTCGAGCGAAACTTATCAGCCCCAGCATTTT
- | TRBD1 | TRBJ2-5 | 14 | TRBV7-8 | CASSFLGQGETQYF | TGTGCCAGCAGCTTTTTGGGACAGGGGGAGACCCAGTACTTC
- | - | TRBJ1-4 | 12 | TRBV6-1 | CASSDRGEKLFF | TGTGCCAGCAGCGATAGAGGTGAAAAACTGTTTTTT
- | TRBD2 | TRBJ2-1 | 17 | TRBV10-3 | CAISEGLAGYAGYEQFF | TGTGCCATCAGTGAGGGACTAGCGGGCTACGCCGGATATGAGCAGTTCTTC
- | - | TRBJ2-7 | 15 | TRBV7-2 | CASSLGGGRAYEQYF | TGTGCCAGCAGCTTAGGGGGAGGCAGGGCCTACGAGCAGTACTTC
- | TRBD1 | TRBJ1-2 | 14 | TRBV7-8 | CASSPQDRGYGYTF | TGTGCCAGCAGCCCTCAGGACAGGGGATATGGCTACACCTTC
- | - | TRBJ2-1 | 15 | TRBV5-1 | CASSLAQVGVNEQFF | TGCGCCAGCAGCTTGGCGCAGGTAGGTGTCAATGAGCAGTTCTTC
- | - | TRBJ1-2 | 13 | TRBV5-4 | CASSLAGSYGYTF | TGTGCCAGCAGCTTGGCCGGGTCCTATGGCTACACCTTC
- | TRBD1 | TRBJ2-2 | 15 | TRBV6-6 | CASSSRDRGGGELFF | TGTGCCAGCAGTAGCCGGGACAGGGGTGGCGGGGAGCTGTTTTTT
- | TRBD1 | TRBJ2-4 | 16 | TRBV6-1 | CASSESKTGSKNIQYF | TGTGCCAGCAGTGAAAGCAAGACAGGGAGCAAAAACATTCAGTACTTC
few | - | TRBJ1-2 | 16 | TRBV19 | CASSIGRHQGDYGYTF | TGTGCCAGTAGTATAGGTAGACATCAAGGGGACTATGGCTACACCTTC
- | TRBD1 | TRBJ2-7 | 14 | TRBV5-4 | CASIPRDSTYEQYF | TGTGCCAGCATCCCGAGGGACAGTACCTACGAGCAGTACTTC
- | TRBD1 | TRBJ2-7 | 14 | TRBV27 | CASTPDRDTYEQYF | TGTGCCAGCACTCCGGACAGGGATACCTACGAGCAGTACTTC
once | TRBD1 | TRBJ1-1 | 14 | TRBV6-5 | CASSSDRGNTEAFF | TGTGCCAGCAGTTCAGACAGGGGGAACACTGAAGCTTTCTTT
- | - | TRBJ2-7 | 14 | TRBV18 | CASSPFTESYEQYF | TGTGCCAGCTCACCATTCACAGAATCCTACGAGCAGTACTTC
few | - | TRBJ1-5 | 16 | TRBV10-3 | CAISESWGTSGQPQHF | TGTGCCATCAGTGAGTCGTGGGGGACTTCCGGGCAGCCCCAGCATTTT
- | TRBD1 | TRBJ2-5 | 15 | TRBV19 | CASSITGGRGETQYF | TGTGCCAGTAGCATCACAGGGGGTCGTGGGGAGACCCAGTACTTC
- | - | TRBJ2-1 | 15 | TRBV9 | CASSVGDWGHNEQFF | TGTGCCAGCAGCGTAGGGGACTGGGGCCATAATGAGCAGTTCTTC
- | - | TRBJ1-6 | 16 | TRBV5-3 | CARSFPGDLFNSPLHF | TGTGCCAGAAGCTTCCCGGGGGACCTCTTTAATTCACCCCTCCACTTT
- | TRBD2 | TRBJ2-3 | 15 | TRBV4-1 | CASSLTGGGTDTQYF | TGCGCCAGCAGCCTGACGGGGGGGGGCACAGATACGCAGTATTTT
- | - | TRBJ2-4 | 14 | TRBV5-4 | CASSFSGAKNIQYF | TGTGCCAGCAGCTTTTCAGGGGCCAAAAACATTCAGTACTTC
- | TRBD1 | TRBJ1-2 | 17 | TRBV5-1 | CASSLEGQGTANYGYTF | TGCGCCAGCAGCTTGGAAGGACAGGGTACGGCTAACTATGGCTACACCTTC
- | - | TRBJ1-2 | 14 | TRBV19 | CASTSGQYRDGYTF | TGTGCCAGTACAAGTGGACAGTACAGGGATGGCTACACCTTC
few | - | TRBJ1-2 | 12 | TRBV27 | CASSGGSYGYTF | TGTGCCAGCAGCGGGGGGAGCTATGGCTACACCTTC
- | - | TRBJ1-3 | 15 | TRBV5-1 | CASSAYQGLGNTIYF | TGCGCCAGCAGCGCTTATCAGGGTCTTGGAAACACCATATATTTT
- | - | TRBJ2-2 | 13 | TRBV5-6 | CASSYRNTGELFF | TGTGCCAGCAGCTACAGGAACACCGGGGAGCTGTTTTTT
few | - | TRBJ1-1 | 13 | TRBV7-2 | CASSLLQGGQAFF | TGTGCCAGCAGTCTGTTACAGGGCGGGCAAGCTTTCTTT
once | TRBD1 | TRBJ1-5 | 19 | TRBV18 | CASSSFPGQGAGSNQPQHF | TGTGCCAGCTCATCATTTCCGGGACAGGGGGCCGGGAGCAATCAGCCCCAGCATTTT